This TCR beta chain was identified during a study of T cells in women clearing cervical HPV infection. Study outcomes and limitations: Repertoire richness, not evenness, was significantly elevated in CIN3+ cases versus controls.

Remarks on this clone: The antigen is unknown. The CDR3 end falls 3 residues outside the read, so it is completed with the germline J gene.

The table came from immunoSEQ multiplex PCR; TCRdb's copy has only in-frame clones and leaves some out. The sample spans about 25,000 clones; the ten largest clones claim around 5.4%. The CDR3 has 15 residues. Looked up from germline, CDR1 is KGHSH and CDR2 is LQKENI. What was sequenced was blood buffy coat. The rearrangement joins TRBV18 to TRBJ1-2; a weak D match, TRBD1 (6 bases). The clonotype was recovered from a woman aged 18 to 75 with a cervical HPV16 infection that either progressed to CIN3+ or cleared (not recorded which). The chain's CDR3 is CASQTGYDRDNDYTF. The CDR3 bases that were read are TGTGCCAGTCAAACAGGGTATGACCGCGACAATGAC.